The rows below give T cell receptor beta chains drawn from one sample of a study of T cell responses to AZD1222 COVID-19 vaccine. Using immunoSEQ multiplex PCR, the repertoire was profiled, and TCRdb retains in-frame clones only, with some absent. The table has 100,000 or so clones, roughly 87% seen once. The material was peripheral blood, obtained on day 0 of AZD1222 vaccination. The origin of the receptors is an adult in good health. CDR3s include the opening cysteine and the closing phenylalanine or tryptophan. D genes are given only for firm matches. Not all rows give a size; the values are once, few, many and, for expanded clones, a class.

J | size | D | V | CDR3 | DNA
TRBJ2-7 | few | TRBD2 | TRBV5-1 | CASSLEGGTSGQEQYF | TGCGCCAGCAGCTTGGAGGGGGGGACTAGCGGCCAGGAGCAGTACTTC
TRBJ1-2 | once | TRBD1 | TRBV2 | CASKITGQGITTF | TGTGCCAGCAAGATTACGGGACAGGGAATAACCACCTTC
TRBJ1-5 | few | NA | TRBV28 | CASSLPRGPQHF | TGTGCCAGCAGTTTACCTCGTGGGCCCCAGCATTTT
TRBJ1-2 | NA | NA | TRBV19 | CASSIGDLDGYTF | TGTGCCAGTAGTATAGGGGACCTTGATGGCTACACCTTC
TRBJ2-5 | once | TRBD1 | TRBV12-3/TRBV12-4 | CASSTGVGETQYF | TGTGCCAGCAGTACAGGGGTAGGGGAGACCCAGTACTTC
TRBJ2-3 | NA | TRBD2 | TRBV18 | CASSQREADTQYF | TGTGCCAGCTCCCAGCGGGAAGCAGATACGCAGTATTTT
TRBJ1-2 | NA | NA | TRBV27 | CASSYGRGYGYTF | TGTGCCAGCAGTTATGGGAGGGGCTATGGCTACACCTTC
TRBJ2-5 | NA | NA | TRBV12-3/TRBV12-4 | CASSRLGSETQYF | TGTGCCAGCAGCCGTCTGGGGTCCGAGACCCAGTACTTC
TRBJ2-7 | NA | TRBD2 | TRBV5-4 | CASSSLAAYEQYF | TGTGCCAGCAGCTCGCTAGCGGCCTACGAGCAGTACTTC
TRBJ2-1 | NA | TRBD2 | TRBV6-6 | CASSLVGIGLAESLYNEQFF | TGTGCCAGCAGTCTCGTGGGGATAGGACTAGCGGAGTCCTTATACAATGAGCAGTTCTTC
TRBJ1-1 | NA | NA | TRBV25-1 | CASSEDTEAFF | TGTGCCAGCAGTGAGGACACTGAAGCTTTCTTT
TRBJ1-3 | NA | NA | TRBV6-1 | CASSERGAGNTIYF | TGTGCCAGCAGTGAACGGGGCGCGGGAAACACCATATATTTT
TRBJ1-1 | NA | NA | TRBV9 | CASSFAAQGGTEAFF | TGTGCCAGCAGCTTTGCAGCTCAGGGAGGAACTGAAGCTTTCTTT
TRBJ2-7 | NA | NA | TRBV6-6 | CASSYPAGSYEQYF | TGTGCCAGCAGTTACCCGGCAGGGTCCTACGAGCAGTACTTC
TRBJ2-2 | NA | NA | TRBV11-2 | CASSTAPGELFF | TGTGCCAGCAGCACCGCCCCCGGGGAGCTGTTTTTT
TRBJ2-5 | NA | NA | TRBV2 | CASSLEGYGTQYF | TGTGCCAGCAGCCTAGAGGGGTACGGGACCCAGTACTTC
TRBJ2-3 | NA | NA | TRBV28 | CASSFQRATDTQYF | TGTGCCAGCAGTTTCCAGCGGGCCACAGATACGCAGTATTTT
TRBJ1-5 | NA | NA | TRBV10-3 | CAITGDSNQPQHF | TGTGCCATCACGGGTGATAGCAATCAGCCCCAGCATTTT
TRBJ2-2 | NA | TRBD1 | TRBV7-8 | CASGQRQGRNTGELFF | TGTGCCAGCGGCCAAAGACAGGGGAGGAACACCGGGGAGCTGTTTTTT
TRBJ2-1 | NA | NA | TRBV5-1 | CASASGSYNEQFF | TGCGCCAGCGCCAGCGGTTCCTACAATGAGCAGTTCTTC
TRBJ1-6 | NA | NA | TRBV2 | CASSERGSGSPLHF | TGTGCCAGCAGTGAAAGGGGGTCCGGTTCACCCCTCCACTTT
TRBJ1-4 | NA | NA | TRBV9 | CASSVNRDPNEKLFF | TGTGCCAGCAGCGTAAACAGGGACCCGAATGAAAAACTGTTTTTT
TRBJ1-3 | NA | NA | TRBV10-3 | CASTTGSYSGNTIYF | TGTGCCAGCACTACAGGGTCTTACTCTGGAAACACCATATATTTT